The source of this TCR beta chain is a study of cytomegalovirus exposure and HLA in healthy donors. Germline values: CDR1 SGHRS, CDR2 YFSETQ. The CDR3 is 14 amino acids. Trimming removed 6 bases at V and 3 bases at J, with 15 bases between. Vbeta (60) and Jbeta (13) primers were used in the PCR. TCRdb keeps only in-frame clones here, not all; method: immunoSEQ multiplex PCR. The sample has 150,000 to 200,000 clones; over 75% are singletons. The chain couples TRBV5-1 to TRBJ2-5; tentative D call: TRBD2 (5 bases). This clonotype was sampled from a man between 18 and 29 years old in good health and CMV-seropositive. Sequencing input: PBMCs. The CDR3 coding sequence is TGCGCCAGCATCAGGACTCCTAGGGAAGAGACCCAGTACTTC. The encoded protein is CASIRTPREETQYF.